These 15 T cell receptor beta chains share one sample of origin, sequenced in a study of control samples from healthy donors and cancer patients (dated by TCRdb to about 2020). The receptor library was made with the immunoSEQ multiplex PCR assay. The table was pulled from immuneACCESS by TCRdb, which kept in-frame rearrangements only. Such tables lose some clones; where checked, under half of the loss comes from unresolved V genes, and the rest has no known cause. For this sample the table gives tens of thousands of clones, of which over 85% were detected only once. Roughly 0.8% of the sample belongs to the ten largest clones. Material for sequencing was PBMCs. These receptors came from a man between 25 and 39 years old with colorectal cancer.

The V gene is TRBV6-2 or TRBV6-3, the J gene TRBJ2-3; 10 bases match TRBD2. CDR3 length: 18 amino acids. V trimming: 2 bases; J trimming: 2 bases; junction bases outside the gene matches: 10. Germline V gives CDR1 MNHEY, CDR2 SVGEGT. This CDR3 is CASSYGRLAGATTDTQYF. The CDR3 DNA sequence: TGTGCCAGCAGTTACGGGAGGCTAGCGGGGGCCACCACAGATACGCAGTATTTT.

The rearrangement links TRBV6-2 or TRBV6-3 to TRBJ2-3; D gene uncertain. The V end was cut by 0 bases, the J end by 4 bases, with 14 bases between. The CDR3 consists of 16 residues. Germline CDR1 reads MNHEY; CDR2 reads SVGEGT. CDR3 region: CASSYSFLDIADTQYF. The CDR3 region has the DNA TGTGCCAGCAGTTACTCGTTTCTGGATATCGCAGATACGCAGTATTTT.

The chain joins TRBV28 to TRBJ1-5; D might be TRBD1 (5 bases). The CDR3 totals 14 residues. CDR1 and CDR2 from the germline V gene are MDHEN and SYDVKM. Trimming took 6 bases from V and 4 from J, leaving 13 bases between them. DNA for the CDR3: TGTGCCAGCAGGGTAGGAGGGGAGAATCAGCCCCAGCATTTT. Its protein product is CASRVGGENQPQHF.

This chain joins TRBV5-1 and TRBJ2-2, with TRBD2 identical over 7 bases. The germline V gene encodes CDR1 SGHRS and CDR2 YFSETQ. The CDR3 extends over 16 amino acids. Unmatched junction bases numbered 9, after V lost 6 bases and J lost 1 base. CDR3 loop: CASTMRPSGNTGELFF. The CDR3 DNA reads TGCGCCAGCACCATGAGGCCTAGCGGGAACACCGGGGAGCTGTTTTTT.

As concerns this clone: An end of the junction differs from the germline gene, which may be a read error. V is TRBV7-7 and J is TRBJ2-5, with D tentatively TRBD1 or TRBD2 (5 bases each). Germline CDR1 is SSHAT and CDR2 is FNYEAQ (reference sequence). This CDR3 is built from 15 residues. CDR3 bases: TGTGCTAGCAGCTTAGTGGCAGGGACCCAAGAGACCCAGTACTTC. Protein product: CASSLVAGTQETQYF.

The rearrangement joins TRBV6-5 to TRBJ1-1, with a possible D match to TRBD1 (6 bases). This CDR3 contains 13 residues. Between the trimmed V and J ends, which lost 6 bases and 2 bases, there was a span of 10 bases. Germline V gene data show CDR1 as MNHEY and CDR2 as SVGAGI. DNA of the CDR3: TGTGCCAGCAGGTTGGACAGAAACACTGAAGCTTTCTTT. This codes for CASRLDRNTEAFF.

This clone was detected only a few times. The CDR3 DNA is TGTGCCAGCAGTTACCAGGCTTCCAATCAGCCCCAGCATTTT. It specifies CASSYQASNQPQHF. The chain employs TRBV6-2 or TRBV6-3 and TRBJ1-5, with D uncertain. The V and J ends lost 2 bases and 3 bases respectively, with 8 bases between them. The V gene's germline CDR1 is MNHEY and CDR2 SVGEGT. The length of the CDR3 is 14 residues.

This chain uses TRBV5-4 with TRBJ2-3; perhaps TRBD2 as D (5 bases). CDR1 SGHNT and CDR2 YYREEE come from the germline V gene (reference sequence). CDR3 length equals 14 residues. Trimming removed 10 bases from V and 0 bases from J, with 15 bases in between. CDR3 sequence reads: CALNRGPSTDTQYF. The CDR3 DNA reads TGTGCCCTCAACCGCGGGCCTAGCACAGATACGCAGTATTTT.

This clone appeared a few times. The J gene is TRBJ1-6, the V gene TRBV4-3; a weak D match, TRBD1 (5 bases). CDR3 length: 14 amino acids. The V gene's germline CDR1 is LGHNA and CDR2 YSLEER. Trimming shortened V by 1 base and J by 8 bases, and 9 bases separated the two germline ends. The CDR3 is CASSQGPGDSPLHF. CDR3 sequence (DNA): TGCGCCAGCAGCCAAGGACCGGGGGATTCACCCCTCCACTTT.

The chain combines TRBV30 with TRBJ1-5, with a weak D call TRBD1 (6 bases). The V end lost 0 bases, the J end lost 2 bases, and 8 bases lay between the germline ends. CDR1 GTSNPN and CDR2 SVGIG come from the germline V gene (reference sequence). The CDR3 runs to 14 residues. CDR3 loop: CAWSVGAGNQPQHF. CDR3 coding DNA: TGTGCCTGGAGTGTGGGGGCAGGCAATCAGCCCCAGCATTTT.

V is TRBV28 and J is TRBJ1-1, with D possibly being TRBD1 (5 bases). The V gene lost 7 bases and the J gene lost 5 bases, with 17 bases spanning the gap. Per the germline V gene, CDR1 is MDHEN and CDR2 is SYDVKM. This CDR3 contains 14 residues. This CDR3 is CASTSRQGVTEAFF. CDR3 coding DNA: TGTGCCAGCACGTCCCGACAAGGGGTAACTGAAGCTTTCTTT. Supplemented by reference TRBV28 and TRBJ1-1, the full variable domain reads DVKVTQSSRYLVKRTGEKVFLECVQDMDHENMFWYRQDPGLGLRLIYFSYDVKMKEKGDIPEGYSVSREKKERFSLILESASTNQTSMYLCASTSRQGVTEAFFGQGTRLTVV.

V gene TRBV4-3 combines with J gene TRBJ1-2, with 10 bases fitting TRBD1. Germline loops: CDR1 LGHNA, CDR2 YSLEER. This CDR3 is 16 amino acids long. The V gene end was trimmed by 0 bases and the J gene end by 8 bases; junction bases not matched to a gene: 9. The CDR3 here is CASSQDPGTGASGYTF. CDR3 nucleotides: TGCGCCAGCAGCCAAGACCCGGGGACAGGGGCATCAGGCTACACCTTC.

The chain couples TRBV7-2 to TRBJ1-6; D remains unclear. Trimming left V 0 bases short and J 16 bases short, with 10 bases between. CDR3 size: 12 residues. The V gene's germline CDR1 is SGHTA and CDR2 FQGNSA. CDR3 nucleotide sequence: TGTGCCAGCAGCTTAGCGCGGCCTATACTCCACTTT. Protein sequence: CASSLARPILHF.

The chain is built from TRBV6-1 and TRBJ1-2; D is unclear. Germline loops: CDR1 MNHNS, CDR2 SASEGT. Trimming removed 3 bases at V and 2 bases at J, with 7 bases between. CDR3 length: 13 residues. Written as DNA, the CDR3 is TGTGCCAGCAGTGATCGGCGGAACTATGGCTACACCTTC. Its protein product is CASSDRRNYGYTF.

This clone has only one observation. V gene TRBV11-2 combines with J gene TRBJ1-2, with TRBD1 as a possible D gene (5 bases). The CDR3 sequence is 17 residues long. CDR1 is SGHAT and CDR2 is FQNNGV in the germline V gene. V was pared by 7 bases and J by 1 base, with 22 bases between. The CDR3 nucleotides are TGTGCCAGCAAAAAACAAGGGGAAGACAGATATAACTATGGCTACACCTTC. Translating it yields CASKKQGEDRYNYGYTF.